This T cell receptor (beta chain) was profiled in a study of radiation and T cells in renal cell carcinoma. Study results and caveats: From baseline, blood top tumor clonotypes peaked at 2 weeks post-radiation.

Time point described: blood 4 weeks post-SBRT, at nephrectomy. Stated treatment: 15 Gy SBRT to primary tumor, nephrectomy 4 weeks later. After SBRT, blood was collected at 2 and 4 weeks, plus baseline. This renal cell carcinoma was of the clear cell type. About this clone: What it binds is not known.

Sequencing was performed with immunoSEQ multiplex PCR; in TCRdb, only in-frame clones are kept and a portion is missing. The sample lists about 170,000 clones, around 89% occurring once. V was pared by 4 bases and J by 10 bases, with 0 bases of the junction left unmatched. Germline lookup yields CDR1 SGHDN and CDR2 FVKESK. The CDR3 loop spans 12 amino acids. The sample consisted of blood, taken from a patient whose treatment included radiotherapy and nephrectomy. This sequence joins TRBV14 and TRBJ1-4, with TRBD1 matching 10 bases. This receptor was taken from a woman in her forties or fifties with renal cell carcinoma. CDR3 sequence: CASSRTGGKLFF. The CDR3 nucleotides read TGTGCCAGCAGCCGGACAGGGGGAAAACTGTTTTTT.